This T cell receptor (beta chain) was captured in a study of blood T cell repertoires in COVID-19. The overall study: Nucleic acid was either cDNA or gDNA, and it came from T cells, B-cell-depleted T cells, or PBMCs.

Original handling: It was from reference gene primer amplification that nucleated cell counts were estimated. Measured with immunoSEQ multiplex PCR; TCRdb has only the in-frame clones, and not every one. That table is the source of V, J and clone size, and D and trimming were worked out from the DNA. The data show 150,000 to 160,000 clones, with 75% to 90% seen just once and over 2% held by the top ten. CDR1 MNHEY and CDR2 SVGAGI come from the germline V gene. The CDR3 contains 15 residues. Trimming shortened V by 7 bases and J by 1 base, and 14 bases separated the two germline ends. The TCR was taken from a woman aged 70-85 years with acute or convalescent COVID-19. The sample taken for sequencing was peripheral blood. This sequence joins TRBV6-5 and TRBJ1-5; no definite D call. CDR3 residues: CASIFRAESNQPQHF. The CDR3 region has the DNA TGTGCCAGCATCTTCCGCGCGGAAAGCAATCAGCCCCAGCATTTT.